What follows are 26 T cell receptor beta chains derived from one specimen sequenced in a study of technical replicates of blood from several donors. The repertoire was sequenced with immunoSEQ multiplex PCR; TCRdb's copy has only in-frame clones and lacks some. Among about 11,000 clones listed, roughly 94% were seen once. Source material: PBMCs. These receptors were collected from a human donor in good health.

The J gene is TRBJ2-5, the V gene TRBV13, with TRBD1 matching 7 bases. The length of the CDR3 is 14 residues. V lost 5 bases and J lost 3; bases outside the gene matches: 6. Germline CDR1 is PRHDT and CDR2 is FYEKMQ (reference sequence). CDR3 sequence: CASSQVTGEETQYF. The DNA of the CDR3 is TGTGCCAGCAGCCAAGTTACAGGGGAAGAGACCCAGTACTTC.

The chain couples TRBV27 to TRBJ2-5, with unresolved D. V was cut by 0 bases and J by 6 bases, with 14 bases left in between. Germline loops: CDR1 MNHEY, CDR2 SMNVEV (reference sequence). CDR3 length: 15 amino acids. In nucleotides, the CDR3 is TGTGCCAGCAGTTTATCGTTGGCAGGTCGTCAGACCCAGTACTTC. It yields the protein CASSLSLAGRQTQYF.

V gene TRBV6-5 combines with J gene TRBJ2-1; the D is unclear. The CDR3 is made up of 12 amino acids. V dropped 7 bases and J dropped 6 bases, with 10 bases sitting between them. The germline gives CDR1 MNHEY, CDR2 SVGAGI. CDR3 nucleotides: TGTGCCAGCAACTCATTCCTCAATGAGCAGTTCTTC. Translating it yields CASNSFLNEQFF.

The rearrangement uses TRBV6-5 and TRBJ2-1, with no clear D. Deletions cut 6 bases from V and 9 bases from J, with 12 bases between. This CDR3 contains 12 residues. Per the germline V gene, CDR1 is MNHEY and CDR2 is SVGAGI. The CDR3 is CASSPTSGEQFF. The CDR3 region has the DNA TGTGCCAGCAGCCCAACCTCGGGTGAGCAGTTCTTC.

This chain connects TRBV7-6 to TRBJ2-3; TRBD2 aligns across 9 bases. The CDR3 extends over 15 amino acids. The germline gives CDR1 SGHVS, CDR2 FNYEAQ. The V segment lost 5 bases and the J segment 4 bases; nucleotides outside the gene matches: 7. CDR3 sequence reads: CASSQAGGTADTQYF. Here the CDR3 DNA reads TGTGCCAGCAGCCAAGCGGGAGGAACGGCAGATACGCAGTATTTT.

This sequence joins TRBV7-9 and TRBJ2-3, with D possibly TRBD2 on 6 matching bases. Per the germline V gene, CDR1 is SEHNR and CDR2 is FQNEAQ (reference sequence). V shed 0 bases and J shed 0 bases, with 13 bases lying between them. This CDR3 region has 17 residues. Written as DNA, the CDR3 is TGTGCCAGCAGCTTAGCGCTGGGGGGAGGAAGCACAGATACGCAGTATTTT. Its translation: CASSLALGGGSTDTQYF. Drawing the rest from reference TRBV7-9 and TRBJ2-3, the complete variable domain is DTGVSQNPRHKITKRGQNVTFRCDPISEHNRLYWYRQTLGQGPEFLTYFQNEAQLEKSRLLSDRFSAERPKGSFSTLEIQRTEQGDSAMYLCASSLALGGGSTDTQYFGPGTRLTVL.

The chain is built from TRBV30 and TRBJ1-5, with TRBD1 matching over 7 bases. The CDR3 loop spans 13 amino acids. Germline V gene sequence: CDR1 GTSNPN, CDR2 SVGIG (reference sequence). V was pared by 3 bases and J by 4 bases, with 3 bases of the junction left unmatched. The CDR3 is CAWSPGGNQPQHF. Here the CDR3 DNA reads TGTGCCTGGAGCCCAGGGGGGAATCAGCCCCAGCATTTT.

The V gene is TRBV27, the J gene TRBJ2-3, with 11 bases lining up with TRBD1. Germline assignment: CDR1 MNHEY and CDR2 SMNVEV (reference sequence). The CDR3 is made up of 17 amino acids. The V gene end was trimmed by 5 bases and the J gene end by 1 base; junction bases not matched to a gene: 8. The CDR3 nucleotides are TGTGCCAGCAGTCCGGACAGGGGGCGAGTGGGCACAGATACGCAGTATTTT. The encoded protein is CASSPDRGRVGTDTQYF.

V usage is TRBV30 and J usage is TRBJ1-2; D is undetermined. CDR3 size: 8 residues. The germline gives CDR1 GTSNPN, CDR2 SVGIG (reference sequence). The V and J ends lost 6 bases and 6 bases respectively, with 2 bases between them. DNA of the CDR3: TGTGCCTGTAATGGCTACACCTTC. The encoded protein is CACNGYTF.

This clone was seen only once. CDR3 DNA sequence: TGCGCCAGCAGCTTGGGGCCAGGTAGCCAAGAGACCCAGTACTTC. It is translated as CASSLGPGSQETQYF. V usage is TRBV5-1 and J usage is TRBJ2-5; the D is unclear. Germline-derived CDR1 and CDR2 are SGHRS and YFSETQ. CDR3 size: 15 residues. The ends were cut back, 0 bases at V and 1 base at J, with 10 bases in the middle.

The V and J genes are TRBV29-1 and TRBJ2-7; 7 bases fit TRBD2. The CDR3 length is 14 residues. Germline V gene data show CDR1 as SQVTM and CDR2 as ANQGSEA. Trimming cost V 5 bases and J 3 bases; bases outside gene matches: 10. The CDR3 sequence: CSVSRGSAVYEQYF. The CDR3 DNA reads as TGCAGCGTTTCCCGCGGGAGCGCAGTCTACGAGCAGTACTTC.

The chain joins TRBV6-4 to TRBJ1-2; D remains ambiguous. The CDR3 totals 12 residues. Germline V gene sequence: CDR1 MRHNA, CDR2 SNTAGT. Trimming stripped 4 bases from V and 3 bases from J, with 6 bases between. The CDR3 loop is CASSAGDYGYTF. CDR3 DNA sequence: TGTGCCAGCAGTGCCGGAGACTATGGCTACACCTTC.

The chain uses TRBV5-6 and TRBJ2-7; 10 positions agree with TRBD1. CDR1 is SGHDT and CDR2 is YYEEEE in the germline V gene. This CDR3 has 14 amino acids. J gave up 1 base and V 5 bases, and 3 bases lay outside the gene matches. CDR3 sequence (DNA): TGTGCCAGCAGGAAGGGACAGGGGTCCTACGAGCAGTACTTC. Amino acid sequence: CASRKGQGSYEQYF.

J is TRBJ2-7 and V is TRBV18, with D unresolved. The germline V gene has CDR1 KGHSH and CDR2 LQKENI. This CDR3 comprises 11 residues. V was trimmed by 5 bases and J by 4 bases, leaving 6 bases between them. CDR3 coding DNA: TGTGCCAGCTCAGCAGGATACGAGCAGTACTTC. Translating gives CASSAGYEQYF.

The chain carries TRBV28 and TRBJ1-2; D gene unclear. Trimming pared 5 bases from V and 4 bases from J, leaving 11 bases between. The CDR3 extends over 13 amino acids. In germline, CDR1 is MDHEN, CDR2 SYDVKM. DNA for the CDR3: TGTGCCAGCAGTCTTCGGGGAAGCTATGGCTACACCTTC. Translating gives CASSLRGSYGYTF.

The V call is TRBV7-8, the J call TRBJ1-2, with 7 bases identical to TRBD1. The CDR3 is made up of 18 amino acids. In germline, CDR1 is SGHVS, CDR2 FQNEAQ. With 1 base clipped from V and 2 bases from J, the junction kept 13 bases outside the gene matches. Here the CDR3 reads CASSLGDRRTTLNYGYTF. Written as DNA, the CDR3 is TGTGCCAGCAGCTTAGGGGACAGAAGGACCACTTTAAACTATGGCTACACCTTC.

The chain combines TRBV18 with TRBJ2-1, with 9 bases fitting TRBD1. The CDR3 spans 15 residues. Unmatched junction bases numbered 6, after V lost 4 bases and J lost 5 bases. The V gene's germline CDR1 is KGHSH and CDR2 LQKENI. CDR3 DNA: TGTGCCAGCTCACTAAGGGGGACAGGGAACAATGAGCAGTTCTTC. Its protein product is CASSLRGTGNNEQFF.

The V gene is TRBV18, the J gene TRBJ2-7; D ambiguous. The CDR3 is made up of 13 amino acids. CDR1 and CDR2 (germline): KGHSH, LQKENI. V lost 3 bases, J lost 0 bases, and 6 bases lay in between. The chain's CDR3 is CASSPRSSYEQYF. CDR3 DNA sequence: TGTGCCAGCTCACCGAGATCCTCCTACGAGCAGTACTTC.

This chain connects TRBV7-2 to TRBJ1-1; 7 nucleotides match TRBD1. Germline V gene sequence: CDR1 SGHTA, CDR2 FQGNSA. The CDR3 has 14 residues. The ends lost 5 bases at V and 2 bases at J; junction bases unmatched: 5. CDR3 nucleotide sequence: TGTGCCAGCAGCCGGGGACAGTTCAACACTGAAGCTTTCTTT. Translating gives CASSRGQFNTEAFF. The variable domain in full, completed from reference TRBV7-2 and TRBJ1-1, reads GAGVSQSPSNKVTEKGKDVELRCDPISGHTALYWYRQSLGQGLEFLIYFQGNSAPDKSGLPSDRFSAERTGGSVSTLTIQRTQQEDSAVYLCASSRGQFNTEAFFGQGTRLTVV.

This chain links TRBV20-1 with TRBJ2-7; no reliable D call. This CDR3 region has 11 residues. Germline V gene data show CDR1 as DFQATT and CDR2 as SNEGSKA (reference sequence). Trimming removed 5 bases from V and 0 bases from J, with 5 bases in between. The CDR3 DNA is TGCAGTGCTTCTAGCTCCTACGAGCAGTACTTC. Protein: CSASSSYEQYF.

This clone appeared once. J is TRBJ2-1 and V is TRBV5-6, with a possible D match to TRBD2 (5 bases). Trimming left V 7 bases short and J 4 bases short, with 15 bases between. The CDR3 totals 14 residues. Germline-derived CDR1 and CDR2 are SGHDT and YYEEEE. Here the CDR3 reads CASARGTPYNEQFF. CDR3 DNA: TGTGCCAGCGCCCGGGGAACCCCTTACAATGAGCAGTTCTTC.

The chain combines TRBV6-1 with TRBJ2-7; the match to TRBD2 covers 7 bases. J lost 0 bases, V lost 2 bases, and 4 bases had no gene match. Germline assignment: CDR1 MNHNS and CDR2 SASEGT. CDR3 length: 15 residues. The CDR3 sequence is CASSEQGGSSYEQYF. CDR3 DNA: TGTGCCAGCAGTGAACAGGGCGGGAGCTCCTACGAGCAGTACTTC.

This clone was counted once. The rearrangement uses TRBV18 and TRBJ2-6; a weak D match, TRBD2 (5 bases). V was pared by 3 bases and J by 4 bases, with 10 bases between. The CDR3 sequence is 15 residues long. The germline gives CDR1 KGHSH, CDR2 LQKENI. CDR3 sequence reads: CASSPAGRGANVLTF. DNA for the CDR3: TGTGCCAGCTCACCGGCGGGTCGCGGGGCCAACGTCCTGACTTTC.

This chain connects TRBV19 to TRBJ2-1; no clear D. The CDR3 is 15 residues long. Germline CDR1 reads LNHDA; CDR2 reads SQIVND (reference sequence). Trimming cost V 7 bases and J 5 bases, with 18 bases left between them. CDR3 protein: CASTSTPGSNNEQFF. CDR3 in DNA: TGTGCCAGTACTTCCACCCCCGGGTCGAACAATGAGCAGTTCTTC.

The gene calls are TRBV30 and TRBJ2-2; 7 positions agree with TRBD2. Germline V gene sequence: CDR1 GTSNPN, CDR2 SVGIG (reference sequence). V was pared by 0 bases and J by 4 bases, with 8 bases of the junction left unmatched. The CDR3 totals 16 residues. The DNA for the CDR3 is TGTGCCTGGAGTGTGGTTAGCGGGTACACCACCGGGGAGCTGTTTTTT. Its protein product is CAWSVVSGYTTGELFF. The entire variable domain, with the rest obtained from reference TRBV30 and TRBJ2-2, is as follows: SQTIHQWPATLVQPVGSPLSLECTVEGTSNPNLYWYRQAAGRGLQLLFYSVGIGQISSEVPQNLSASRPQDRQFILSSKKLLLSDSGFYLCAWSVVSGYTTGELFFGEGSRLTVL.

The chain has TRBV5-4 and TRBJ2-7; maybe TRBD1 (6 bases). V was pared by 0 bases and J by 1 base, with 17 bases between. Germline assignment: CDR1 SGHNT and CDR2 YYREEE (reference sequence). The CDR3 has 17 amino acids. The CDR3: CASSLGVPGTYSYEQYF. As DNA, the CDR3 is TGTGCCAGCAGCTTGGGGGTACCCGGGACATATTCCTACGAGCAGTACTTC.